This is a list of T cell receptor beta chains from one sample in a study of cytomegalovirus exposure and HLA in healthy donors. Sequenced by immunoSEQ multiplex PCR; TCRdb stores in-frame clones only, minus some. The data contain approximately 95,000 clones, 78% of them singletons. Sequenced sample: PBMCs. These receptors all come from a middle-aged woman in good health and CMV-seropositive. The CDR3 runs from the conserved cysteine through the conserved F or W.

j_call v_call cdr3_aa
TRBJ2-7 TRBV5-6 CASSPGANEQYF
TRBJ2-6 TRBV15 CATSRGGDSGANVLTF
TRBJ2-3 TRBV6-5 CASRFRGIGTDTQYF
TRBJ1-2 TRBV5-1 CASSPGGDVDGYTF
TRBJ1-1 TRBV29-1 CSVDPGQGWVTEAFF
TRBJ2-5 TRBV28 CASSLGGRQETQYF
TRBJ2-3 TRBV2 CASSVVRATDTQYF
TRBJ1-2 TRBV29-1 CSVEETFPGYTF
TRBJ1-5 TRBV18 CASSGQGVDQPQHF
TRBJ2-7 TRBV5-1 CASSPWGQTDYEQYF
TRBJ1-5 TRBV2 CASSELWGGNQPQHF
TRBJ1-1 TRBV6-5 CASPAQGAEAFF
TRBJ2-3 TRBV7-9 CSSSLGVITGRAGTDTQYF
TRBJ1-1 TRBV2 CASKVAPDTEAFF
TRBJ2-3 TRBV7-9 CASSLVVAGSPTDTQYF
TRBJ1-1 TRBV30 CAWGRPGNTEAFF
TRBJ2-7 TRBV5-4 CASSPPGSSYEQYF
TRBJ2-2 TRBV19 CASLSTGELFF
TRBJ2-5 TRBV6-6 CASSYPGSSSATQYF
TRBJ1-5 TRBV10-2 CASSASMFGARQPQHF
TRBJ1-2 TRBV27 CASSPGTGAYGYTF
TRBJ2-6 TRBV11-3 CASSLGDKTNVLTF
TRBJ2-3 TRBV7-2 CASSLGQGALTDTQYF
TRBJ2-1 TRBV13 CASSFAGQGPYNEQFF
TRBJ2-3 TRBV7-8 CASSLLAGGGTDTQYF
TRBJ2-3 TRBV7-8 CASSQTKDTQYF
TRBJ2-7 TRBV28 CASILAGGPGEQYF
TRBJ2-3 TRBV29-1 CSATGSGGSTDTQYF
TRBJ2-7 TRBV2 CASSGTSGRHEQYF
TRBJ2-2 TRBV7-6 CASAPRRRERHAGELFF
TRBJ2-1 TRBV5-1 CASSPGEEYNEQFF
TRBJ2-2 TRBV6-5 CAHSKGGGELFF
TRBJ1-3 TRBV9 CASSVGDTPHTIYF
TRBJ2-6 TRBV7-2 CASSLTGYGANVLTF
TRBJ2-2 TRBV6-4 CASSRNRDTGELFF
TRBJ2-3 TRBV6-4 CASSDSAGSTDTQYF
TRBJ2-3 TRBV10-3 CAISDSGPTHPDTQYF